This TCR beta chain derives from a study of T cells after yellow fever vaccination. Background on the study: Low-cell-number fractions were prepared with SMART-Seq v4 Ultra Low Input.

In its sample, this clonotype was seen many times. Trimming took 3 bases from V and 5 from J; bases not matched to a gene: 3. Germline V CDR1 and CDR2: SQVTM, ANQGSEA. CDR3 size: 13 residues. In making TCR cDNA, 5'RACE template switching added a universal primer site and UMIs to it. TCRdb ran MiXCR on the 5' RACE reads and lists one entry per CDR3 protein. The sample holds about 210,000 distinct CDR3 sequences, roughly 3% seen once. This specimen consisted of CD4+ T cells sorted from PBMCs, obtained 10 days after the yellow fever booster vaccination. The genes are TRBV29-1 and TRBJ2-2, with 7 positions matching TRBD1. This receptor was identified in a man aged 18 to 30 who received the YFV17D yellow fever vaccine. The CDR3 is CSVDRGRTGELFF. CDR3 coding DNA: TGCAGCGTTGATAGGGGGCGGACCGGGGAGCTGTTTTTT.